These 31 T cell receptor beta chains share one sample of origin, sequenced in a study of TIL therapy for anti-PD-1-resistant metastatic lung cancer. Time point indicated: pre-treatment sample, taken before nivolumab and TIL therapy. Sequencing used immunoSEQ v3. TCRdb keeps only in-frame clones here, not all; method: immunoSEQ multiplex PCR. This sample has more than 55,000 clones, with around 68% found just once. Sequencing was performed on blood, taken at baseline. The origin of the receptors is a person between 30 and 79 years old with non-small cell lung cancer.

The CDR3 nucleotides read TGTGCCAGCAGCCGAGTGAGAACAGATACGCAGTATTTT. Protein product: CASSRVRTDTQYF. The chain recombines TRBV7-9 with TRBJ2-3; D ambiguous. The CDR3 is 13 amino acids. The germline gives CDR1 SEHNR, CDR2 FQNEAQ (reference sequence). V shed 5 bases and J shed 3 bases, with 9 bases lying between them.

The CDR3: CASSHLIGGDEQFF. The CDR3 coding sequence is TGTGCCAGCAGCCATCTCATCGGGGGGGATGAGCAGTTCTTC. The chain joins TRBV7-8 to TRBJ2-1; 8 nucleotides match TRBD2. Trimming removed 5 bases from V and 8 bases from J; junction bases left unmatched: 8. The CDR3 consists of 14 residues. The V gene's germline CDR1 is SGHVS and CDR2 FQNEAQ. Full variable domain (remainder filled in from reference TRBV7-8 and TRBJ2-1): GAGVSQSPRYKVAKRGQDVALRCDPISGHVSLFWYQQALGQGPEFLTYFQNEAQLDKSGLPSDRFFAERPEGSVSTLKIQRTQQEDSAVYLCASSHLIGGDEQFFGPGTRLTVL.

The CDR3 sequence: CASSLGQGDEQYF. As DNA, the CDR3 is TGTGCCAGCAGCTTGGGACAGGGTGACGAGCAGTACTTC. The chain is built from TRBV5-4 and TRBJ2-7; 7 nucleotides agree with TRBD1. Germline-derived CDR1 and CDR2 are SGHNT and YYREEE (reference sequence). The CDR3 runs to 13 residues. The V segment lost 0 bases and the J segment 5 bases; nucleotides outside the gene matches: 2.

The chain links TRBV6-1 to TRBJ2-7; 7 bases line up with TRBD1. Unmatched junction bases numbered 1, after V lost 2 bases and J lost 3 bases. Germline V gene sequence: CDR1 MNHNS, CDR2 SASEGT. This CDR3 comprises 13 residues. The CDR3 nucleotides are TGTGCCAGCAGTGAACGACAGGGCTACGAGCAGTACTTC. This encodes CASSERQGYEQYF.

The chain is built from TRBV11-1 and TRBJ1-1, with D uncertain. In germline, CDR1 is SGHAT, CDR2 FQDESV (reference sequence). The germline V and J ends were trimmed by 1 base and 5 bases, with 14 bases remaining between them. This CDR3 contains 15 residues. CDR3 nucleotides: TGTGCCAGCAGCTTAGGATCTGGTGGGTGGACTGAAGCTTTCTTT. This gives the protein CASSLGSGGWTEAFF.

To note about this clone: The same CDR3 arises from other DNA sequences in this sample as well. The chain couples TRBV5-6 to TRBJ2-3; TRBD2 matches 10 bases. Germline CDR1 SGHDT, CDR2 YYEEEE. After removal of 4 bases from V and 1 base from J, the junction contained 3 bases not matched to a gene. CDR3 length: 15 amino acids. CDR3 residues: CASSPGTSGTDTQYF. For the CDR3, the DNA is TGTGCCAGCAGCCCCGGGACTAGCGGCACAGATACGCAGTATTTT.

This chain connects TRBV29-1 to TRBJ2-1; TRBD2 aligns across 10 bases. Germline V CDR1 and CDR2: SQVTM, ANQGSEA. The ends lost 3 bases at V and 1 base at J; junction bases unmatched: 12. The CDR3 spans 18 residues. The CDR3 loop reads CSVEASGSARLSYNEQFF. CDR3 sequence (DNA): TGCAGCGTTGAGGCTAGCGGGAGCGCCCGCCTATCCTACAATGAGCAGTTCTTC.

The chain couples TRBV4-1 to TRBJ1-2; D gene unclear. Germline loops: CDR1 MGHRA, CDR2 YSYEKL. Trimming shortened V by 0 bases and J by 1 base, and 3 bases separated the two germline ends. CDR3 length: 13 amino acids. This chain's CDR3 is CASSQDHNYGYTF. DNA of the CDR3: TGCGCCAGCAGCCAAGATCATAACTATGGCTACACCTTC.

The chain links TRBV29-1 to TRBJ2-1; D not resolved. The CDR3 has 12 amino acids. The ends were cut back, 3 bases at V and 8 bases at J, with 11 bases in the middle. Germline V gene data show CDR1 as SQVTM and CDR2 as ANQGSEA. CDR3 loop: CSVDTGLDEQFF. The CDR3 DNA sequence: TGCAGCGTTGATACGGGTCTCGATGAGCAGTTCTTC.

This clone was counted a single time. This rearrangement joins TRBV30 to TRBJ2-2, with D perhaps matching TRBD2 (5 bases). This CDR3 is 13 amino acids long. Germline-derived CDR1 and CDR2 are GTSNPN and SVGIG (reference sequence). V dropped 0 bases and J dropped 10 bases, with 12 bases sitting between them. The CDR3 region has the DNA TGTGCCTGGAGTGTCTCGGGGAAAGCGGAGCTGTTTTTT. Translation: CAWSVSGKAELFF.

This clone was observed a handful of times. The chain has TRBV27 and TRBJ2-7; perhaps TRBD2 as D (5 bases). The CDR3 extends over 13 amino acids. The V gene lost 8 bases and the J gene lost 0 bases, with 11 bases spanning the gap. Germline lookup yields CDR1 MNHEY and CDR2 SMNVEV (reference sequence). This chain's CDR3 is CASSAGGSYEQYF. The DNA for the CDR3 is TGTGCCAGCTCCGCGGGCGGCTCCTACGAGCAGTACTTC.

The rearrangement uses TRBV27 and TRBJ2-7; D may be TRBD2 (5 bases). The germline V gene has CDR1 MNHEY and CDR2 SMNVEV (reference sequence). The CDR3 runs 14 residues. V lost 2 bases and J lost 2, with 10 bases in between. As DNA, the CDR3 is TGTGCCAGCAGTTTAACTGGGAGTACCTACGAGCAGTACTTC. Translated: CASSLTGSTYEQYF.

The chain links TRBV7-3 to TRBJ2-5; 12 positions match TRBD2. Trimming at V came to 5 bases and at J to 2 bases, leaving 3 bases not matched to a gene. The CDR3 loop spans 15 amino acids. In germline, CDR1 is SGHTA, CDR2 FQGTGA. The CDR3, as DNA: TGTGCCAGCAGCCTTGGACTAGCGGGGCAAGAGACCCAGTACTTC. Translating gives CASSLGLAGQETQYF.

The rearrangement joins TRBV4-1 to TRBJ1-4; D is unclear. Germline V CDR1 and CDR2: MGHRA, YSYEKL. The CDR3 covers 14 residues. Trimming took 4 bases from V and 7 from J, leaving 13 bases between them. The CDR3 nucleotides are TGCGCCAGCAGCCGGTACTCTGTTGGTGAAAAACTGTTTTTT. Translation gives CASSRYSVGEKLFF.

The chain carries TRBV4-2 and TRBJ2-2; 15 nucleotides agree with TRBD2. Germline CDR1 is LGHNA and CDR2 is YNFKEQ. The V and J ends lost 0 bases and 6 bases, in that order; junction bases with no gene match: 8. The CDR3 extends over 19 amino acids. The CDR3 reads CASSQDLRRTSGGAGELFF. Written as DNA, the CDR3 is TGTGCCAGCAGCCAAGATCTCCGACGGACTAGCGGGGGGGCCGGGGAGCTGTTTTTT.

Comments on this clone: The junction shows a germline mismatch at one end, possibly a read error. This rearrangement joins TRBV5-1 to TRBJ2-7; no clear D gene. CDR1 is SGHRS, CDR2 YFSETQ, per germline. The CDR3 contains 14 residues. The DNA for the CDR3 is TGCGCCAGCAGCCCCACCGGCCACTCCGACGAGCAGTACTTC. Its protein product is CASSPTGHSDEQYF.

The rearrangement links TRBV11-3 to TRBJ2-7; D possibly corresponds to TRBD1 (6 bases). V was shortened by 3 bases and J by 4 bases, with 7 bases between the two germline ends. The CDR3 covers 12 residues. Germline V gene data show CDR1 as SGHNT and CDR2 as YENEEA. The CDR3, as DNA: TGTGCCAGCAGCTTGGACAGATACGAGCAGTACTTC. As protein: CASSLDRYEQYF.

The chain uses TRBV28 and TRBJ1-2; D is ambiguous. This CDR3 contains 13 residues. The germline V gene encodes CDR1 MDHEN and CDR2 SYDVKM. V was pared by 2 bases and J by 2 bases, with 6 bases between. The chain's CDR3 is CASSLPGNYGYTF. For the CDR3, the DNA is TGTGCCAGCAGTTTACCAGGCAACTATGGCTACACCTTC.

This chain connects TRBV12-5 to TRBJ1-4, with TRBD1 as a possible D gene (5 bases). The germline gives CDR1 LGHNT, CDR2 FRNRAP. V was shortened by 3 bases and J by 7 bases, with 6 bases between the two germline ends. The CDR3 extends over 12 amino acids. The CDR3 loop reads CASGLRGEKLFF. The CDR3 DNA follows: TGTGCTAGTGGTTTAAGGGGTGAAAAACTGTTTTTT.

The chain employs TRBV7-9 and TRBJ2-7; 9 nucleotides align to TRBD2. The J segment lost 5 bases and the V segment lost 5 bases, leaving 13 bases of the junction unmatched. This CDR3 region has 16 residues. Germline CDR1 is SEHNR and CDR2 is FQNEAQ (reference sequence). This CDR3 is CASSAVSGGNWNEQYF. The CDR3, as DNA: TGTGCCAGCAGCGCCGTGAGCGGGGGGAATTGGAACGAGCAGTACTTC.

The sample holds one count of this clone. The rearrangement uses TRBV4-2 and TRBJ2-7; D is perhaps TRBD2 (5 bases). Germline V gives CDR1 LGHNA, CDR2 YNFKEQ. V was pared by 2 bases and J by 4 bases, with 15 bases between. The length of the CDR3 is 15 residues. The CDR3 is CASSQIATSRYEQYF. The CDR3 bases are TGTGCCAGCAGCCAAATCGCTACTAGTAGGTACGAGCAGTACTTC.

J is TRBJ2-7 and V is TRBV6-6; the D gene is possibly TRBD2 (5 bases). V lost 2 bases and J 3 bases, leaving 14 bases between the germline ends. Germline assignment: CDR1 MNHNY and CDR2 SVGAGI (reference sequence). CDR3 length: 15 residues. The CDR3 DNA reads TGTGCCAGCAGTTACCCGGGAAGCGCGGGCTACGAGCAGTACTTC. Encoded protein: CASSYPGSAGYEQYF.

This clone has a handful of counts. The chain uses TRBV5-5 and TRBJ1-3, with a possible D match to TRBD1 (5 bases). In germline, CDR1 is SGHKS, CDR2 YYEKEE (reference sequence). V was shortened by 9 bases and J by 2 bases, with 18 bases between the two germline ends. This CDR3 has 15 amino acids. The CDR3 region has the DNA TGTGCCAACCGATCTAGGGGATTCACTGGAAACACCATATATTTT. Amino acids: CANRSRGFTGNTIYF.

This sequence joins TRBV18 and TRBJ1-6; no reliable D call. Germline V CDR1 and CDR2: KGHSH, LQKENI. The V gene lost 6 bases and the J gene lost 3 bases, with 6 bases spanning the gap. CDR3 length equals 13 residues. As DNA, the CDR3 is TGTGCCAGCTCCGCTGACTATAATTCACCCCTCCACTTT. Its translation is CASSADYNSPLHF. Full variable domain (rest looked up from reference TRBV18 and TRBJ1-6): NAGVMQNPRHLVRRRGQEARLRCSPMKGHSHVYWYRQLPEEGLKFMVYLQKENIIDESGMPKERFSAEFPKEGPSILRIQQVVRGDSAAYFCASSADYNSPLHFGNGTRLTVT.

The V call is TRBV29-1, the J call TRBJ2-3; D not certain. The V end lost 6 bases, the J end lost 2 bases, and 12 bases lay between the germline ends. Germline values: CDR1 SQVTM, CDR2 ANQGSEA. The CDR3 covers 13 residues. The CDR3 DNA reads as TGCAGCGTCAGGACGACATACACAGATACGCAGTATTTT. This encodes CSVRTTYTDTQYF.

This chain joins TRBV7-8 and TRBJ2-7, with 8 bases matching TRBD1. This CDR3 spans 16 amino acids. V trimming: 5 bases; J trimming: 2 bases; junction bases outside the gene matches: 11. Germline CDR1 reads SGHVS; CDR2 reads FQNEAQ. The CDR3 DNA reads TGTGCCAGCAGCCCAAGGACAGGGAGAGTGACCTACGAGCAGTACTTC. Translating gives CASSPRTGRVTYEQYF.

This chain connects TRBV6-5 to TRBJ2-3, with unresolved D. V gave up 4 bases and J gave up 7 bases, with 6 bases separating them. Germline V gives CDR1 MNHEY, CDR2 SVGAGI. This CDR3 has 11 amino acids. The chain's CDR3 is CASSSAHTQYF. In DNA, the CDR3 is TGTGCCAGCAGTTCCGCTCATACGCAGTATTTT.

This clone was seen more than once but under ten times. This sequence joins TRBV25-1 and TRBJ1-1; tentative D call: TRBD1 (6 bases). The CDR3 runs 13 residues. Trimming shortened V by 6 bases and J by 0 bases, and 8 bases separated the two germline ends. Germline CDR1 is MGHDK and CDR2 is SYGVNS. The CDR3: CASRGAVNTEAFF. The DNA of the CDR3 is TGTGCCAGCAGGGGGGCAGTGAACACTGAAGCTTTCTTT.

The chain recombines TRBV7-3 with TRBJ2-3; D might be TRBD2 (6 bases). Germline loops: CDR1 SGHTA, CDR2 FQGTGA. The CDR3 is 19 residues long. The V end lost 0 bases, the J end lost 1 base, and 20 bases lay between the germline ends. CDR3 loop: CASSLTPMLAGYGTDTQYF. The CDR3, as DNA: TGTGCCAGCAGCTTAACCCCGATGTTGGCGGGATACGGCACAGATACGCAGTATTTT.

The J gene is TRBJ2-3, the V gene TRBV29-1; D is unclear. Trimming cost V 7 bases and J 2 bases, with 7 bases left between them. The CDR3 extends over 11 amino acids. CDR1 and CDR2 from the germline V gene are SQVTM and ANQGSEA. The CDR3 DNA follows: TGCAGCGGCCTGTCCACAGATACGCAGTATTTT. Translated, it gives CSGLSTDTQYF.

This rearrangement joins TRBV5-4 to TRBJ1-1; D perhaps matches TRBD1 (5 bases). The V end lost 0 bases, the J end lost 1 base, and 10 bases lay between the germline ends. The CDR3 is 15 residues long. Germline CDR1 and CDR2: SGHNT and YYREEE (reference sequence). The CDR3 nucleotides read TGTGCCAGCAGCTTGGCCAGGGCGGGGAACACTGAAGCTTTCTTT. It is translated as CASSLARAGNTEAFF.